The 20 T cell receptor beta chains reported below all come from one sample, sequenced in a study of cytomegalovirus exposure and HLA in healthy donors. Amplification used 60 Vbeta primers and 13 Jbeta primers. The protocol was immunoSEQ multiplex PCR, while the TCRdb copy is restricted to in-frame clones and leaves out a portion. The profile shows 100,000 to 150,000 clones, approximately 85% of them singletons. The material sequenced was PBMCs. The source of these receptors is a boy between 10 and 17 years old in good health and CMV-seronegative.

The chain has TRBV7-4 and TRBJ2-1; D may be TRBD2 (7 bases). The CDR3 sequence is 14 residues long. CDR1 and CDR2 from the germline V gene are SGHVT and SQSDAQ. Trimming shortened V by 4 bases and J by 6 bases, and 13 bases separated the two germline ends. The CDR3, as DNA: TGTGCCAGCAGCTCGGGGGGCAGCCTCAATGAGCAGTTCTTC. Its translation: CASSSGGSLNEQFF.

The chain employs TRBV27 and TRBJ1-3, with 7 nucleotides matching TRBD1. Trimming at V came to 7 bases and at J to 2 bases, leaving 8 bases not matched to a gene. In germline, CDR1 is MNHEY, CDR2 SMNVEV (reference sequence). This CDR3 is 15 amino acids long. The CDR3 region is CASIGGGVAGNTIYF. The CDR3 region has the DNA TGTGCCAGCATAGGAGGGGGCGTTGCTGGAAACACCATATATTTT.

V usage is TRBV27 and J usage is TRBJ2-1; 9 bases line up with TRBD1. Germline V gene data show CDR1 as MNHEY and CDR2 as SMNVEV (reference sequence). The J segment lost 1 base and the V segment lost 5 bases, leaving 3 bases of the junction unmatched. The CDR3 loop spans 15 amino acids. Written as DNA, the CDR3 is TGTGCCAGCAGTCTCGGGACAGGGTCCTACAATGAGCAGTTCTTC. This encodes CASSLGTGSYNEQFF.

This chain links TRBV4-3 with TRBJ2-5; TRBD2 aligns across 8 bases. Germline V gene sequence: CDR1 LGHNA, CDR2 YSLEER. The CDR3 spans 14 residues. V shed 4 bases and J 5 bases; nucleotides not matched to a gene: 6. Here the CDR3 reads CASSLAGKWETQYF. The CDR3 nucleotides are TGCGCCAGCAGCCTAGCGGGGAAATGGGAGACCCAGTACTTC.

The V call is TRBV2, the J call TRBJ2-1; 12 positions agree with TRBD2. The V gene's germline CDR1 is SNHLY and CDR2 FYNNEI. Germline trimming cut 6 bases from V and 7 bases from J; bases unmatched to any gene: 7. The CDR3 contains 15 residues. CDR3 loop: CASRLTSGGQNEQFF. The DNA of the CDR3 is TGTGCCAGCAGACTGACTAGCGGGGGCCAAAATGAGCAGTTCTTC. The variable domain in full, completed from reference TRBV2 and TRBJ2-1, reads EPEVTQTPSHQVTQMGQEVILRCVPISNHLYFYWYRQILGQKVEFLVSFYNNEISEKSEIFDDQFSVERPDGSNFTLKIRSTKLEDSAMYFCASRLTSGGQNEQFFGPGTRLTVL.

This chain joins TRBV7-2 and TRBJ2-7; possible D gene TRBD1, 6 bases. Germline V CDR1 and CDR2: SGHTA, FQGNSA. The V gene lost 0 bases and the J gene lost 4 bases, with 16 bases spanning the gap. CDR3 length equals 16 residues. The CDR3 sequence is CASSLAGGTRGYEQYF. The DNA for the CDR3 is TGTGCCAGCAGCTTAGCGGGTGGTACAAGGGGGTACGAGCAGTACTTC.

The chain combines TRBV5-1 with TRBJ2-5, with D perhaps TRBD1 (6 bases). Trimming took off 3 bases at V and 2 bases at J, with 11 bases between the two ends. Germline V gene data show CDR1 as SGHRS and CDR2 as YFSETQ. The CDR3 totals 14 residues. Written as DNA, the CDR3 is TGCGCCAGCAGCTACGGTACAGGGCAAGAGACCCAGTACTTC. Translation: CASSYGTGQETQYF. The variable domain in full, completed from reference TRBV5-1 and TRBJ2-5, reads KAGVTQTPRYLIKTRGQQVTLSCSPISGHRSVSWYQQTPGQGLQFLFEYFSETQRNKGNFPGRFSGRQFSNSRSEMNVSTLELGDSALYLCASSYGTGQETQYFGPGTRLLVL.

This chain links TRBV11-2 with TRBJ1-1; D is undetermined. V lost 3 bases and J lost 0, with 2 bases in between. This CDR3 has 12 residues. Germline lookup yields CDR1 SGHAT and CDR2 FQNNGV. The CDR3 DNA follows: TGTGCCAGCAGCTTCGTGAACACTGAAGCTTTCTTT. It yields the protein CASSFVNTEAFF.

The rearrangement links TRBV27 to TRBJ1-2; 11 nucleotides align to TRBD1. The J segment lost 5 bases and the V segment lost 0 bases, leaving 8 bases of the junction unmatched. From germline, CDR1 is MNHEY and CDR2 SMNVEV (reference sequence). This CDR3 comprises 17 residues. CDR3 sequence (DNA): TGTGCCAGCAGTTTATCGATTCCGGGACAGGGGGTTTATGGCTACACCTTC. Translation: CASSLSIPGQGVYGYTF.

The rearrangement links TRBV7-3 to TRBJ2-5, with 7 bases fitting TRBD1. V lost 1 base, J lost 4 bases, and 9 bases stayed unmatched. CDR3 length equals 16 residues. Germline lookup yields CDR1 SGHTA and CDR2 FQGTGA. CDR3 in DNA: TGTGCCAGCAGCTTAAATCCGGCCTCAGGGGGAGAGACCCAGTACTTC. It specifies CASSLNPASGGETQYF. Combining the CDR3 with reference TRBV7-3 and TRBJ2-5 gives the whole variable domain GAGVSQTPSNKVTEKGKYVELRCDPISGHTALYWYRQSLGQGPEFLIYFQGTGAADDSGLPNDRFFAVRPEGSVSTLKIQRTERGDSAVYLCASSLNPASGGETQYFGPGTRLLVL.

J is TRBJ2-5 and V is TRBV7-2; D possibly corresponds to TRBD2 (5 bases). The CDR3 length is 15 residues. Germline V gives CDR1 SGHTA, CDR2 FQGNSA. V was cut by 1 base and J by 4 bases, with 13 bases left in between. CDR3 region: CASSLDPGGGETQYF. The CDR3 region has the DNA TGTGCCAGCAGCTTAGATCCTGGAGGAGGAGAGACCCAGTACTTC.

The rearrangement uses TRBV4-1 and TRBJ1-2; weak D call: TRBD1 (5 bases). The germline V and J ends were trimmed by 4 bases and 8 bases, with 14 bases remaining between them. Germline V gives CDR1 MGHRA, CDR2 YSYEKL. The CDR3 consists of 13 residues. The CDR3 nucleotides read TGCGCCAGCAGCCTAACAGGCGTTTGGGGCTACACCTTC. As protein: CASSLTGVWGYTF.

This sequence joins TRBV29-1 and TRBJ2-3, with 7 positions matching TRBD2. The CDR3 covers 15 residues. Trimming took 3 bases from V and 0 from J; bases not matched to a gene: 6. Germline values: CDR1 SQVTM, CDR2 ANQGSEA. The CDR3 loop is CSVEQGGASTDTQYF. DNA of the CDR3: TGCAGCGTTGAGCAGGGAGGGGCTAGCACAGATACGCAGTATTTT.

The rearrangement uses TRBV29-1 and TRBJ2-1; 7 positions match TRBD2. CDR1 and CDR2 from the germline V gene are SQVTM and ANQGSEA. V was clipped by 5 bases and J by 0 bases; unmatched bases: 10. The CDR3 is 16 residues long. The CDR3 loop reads CSVTASGGNSYNEQFF. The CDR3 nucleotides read TGCAGCGTTACCGCTAGCGGCGGAAACTCCTACAATGAGCAGTTCTTC.

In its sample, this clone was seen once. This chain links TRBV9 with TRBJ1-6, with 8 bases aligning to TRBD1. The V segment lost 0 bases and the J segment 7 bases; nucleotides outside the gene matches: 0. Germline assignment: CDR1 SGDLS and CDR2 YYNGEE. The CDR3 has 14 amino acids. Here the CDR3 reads CASSVGDRNSPLHF. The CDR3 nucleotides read TGTGCCAGCAGCGTAGGGGACAGGAATTCACCCCTCCACTTT.

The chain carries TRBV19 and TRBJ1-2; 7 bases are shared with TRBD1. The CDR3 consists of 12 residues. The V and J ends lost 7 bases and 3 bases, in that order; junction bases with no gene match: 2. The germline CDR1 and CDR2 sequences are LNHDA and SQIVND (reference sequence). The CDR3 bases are TGTGCCAGTATGGGGACAGACTATGGCTACACCTTC. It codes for CASMGTDYGYTF.

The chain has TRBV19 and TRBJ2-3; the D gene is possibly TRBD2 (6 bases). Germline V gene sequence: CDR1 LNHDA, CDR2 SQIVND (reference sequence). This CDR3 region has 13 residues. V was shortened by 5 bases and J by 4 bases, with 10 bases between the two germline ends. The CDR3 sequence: CASSARRADTQYF. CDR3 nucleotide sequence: TGTGCCAGTAGTGCCAGGAGGGCAGATACGCAGTATTTT.

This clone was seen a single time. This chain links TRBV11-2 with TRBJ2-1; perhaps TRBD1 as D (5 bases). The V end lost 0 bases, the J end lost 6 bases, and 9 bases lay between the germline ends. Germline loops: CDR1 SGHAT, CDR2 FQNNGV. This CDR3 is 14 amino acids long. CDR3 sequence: CASSLEGAANEQFF. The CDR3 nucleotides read TGTGCCAGCAGCTTAGAAGGGGCTGCCAATGAGCAGTTCTTC.

The CDR3 DNA is TGCGCCAGCAGCTTGGCAGAGGCGGGAGGGCCCGGAGATACGCAGTATTTT. It specifies CASSLAEAGGPGDTQYF. The chain links TRBV5-1 to TRBJ2-3, with TRBD2 matching 9 bases. Per germline, CDR1 SGHRS and CDR2 YFSETQ. V dropped 0 bases and J dropped 5; count of bases not matched to a gene: 10. The CDR3 sequence is 17 residues long.

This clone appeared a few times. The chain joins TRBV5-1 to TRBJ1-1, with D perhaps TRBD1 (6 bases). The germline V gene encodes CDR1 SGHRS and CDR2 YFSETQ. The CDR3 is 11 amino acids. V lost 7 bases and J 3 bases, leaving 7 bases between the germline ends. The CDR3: CASWGHTEAFF. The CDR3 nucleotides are TGCGCCAGCTGGGGGCACACTGAAGCTTTCTTT.